Below, 25 T cell receptor beta chains from the same sample are listed, as sequenced in a study of OX40 agonist ivuxolimab in advanced cancers. Receptor libraries were prepared by the immunoSEQ multiplex PCR assay. This is the immuneACCESS table as TCRdb keeps it, with only in-frame sequences that have V and J called. A part of the clones is gone; compared with another copy, unresolved V genes explain less than half, and the rest is unexplained. This sample has about 77,000 clones in its table, and 83% of those were observed once. About 0.8% of the sample comes from the top ten. Here the sequenced sample was CD4+ or CD8+ T cells sorted from blood, taken in a trial of the OX40 agonist ivuxolimab. These receptor sequences come from an adult with an advanced solid tumor such as melanoma, head and neck, liver or kidney cancer.

The chain has TRBV30 and TRBJ2-1; a possible D gene is TRBD2 (6 bases). The CDR3 is 13 residues long. The V end was cut by 3 bases, the J end by 7 bases, with 13 bases between. CDR1 is GTSNPN and CDR2 is SVGIG in the germline V gene (reference sequence). The CDR3, as DNA: TGTGCCTGGAGAGGACTGGGGAGGAATGAGCAGTTCTTC. Amino acid sequence: CAWRGLGRNEQFF.

The chain links TRBV28 to TRBJ1-2; the D gene is possibly TRBD1 (5 bases). Trimming took off 6 bases at V and 7 bases at J, with 12 bases between the two ends. Per the germline V gene, CDR1 is MDHEN and CDR2 is SYDVKM. The CDR3 totals 12 residues. CDR3 region: CASSSGKAGYTF. For the CDR3, the DNA is TGTGCCAGCAGCTCAGGGAAGGCTGGCTACACCTTC.

The rearrangement links TRBV2 to TRBJ1-2; no clear D. V shed 6 bases and J shed 2 bases, with 7 bases lying between them. This CDR3 comprises 12 residues. The V gene's germline CDR1 is SNHLY and CDR2 FYNNEI. The CDR3 bases are TGTGCCAGCAGCCCATCCAACTATGGCTACACCTTC. This gives the protein CASSPSNYGYTF.

This clone was seen a single time. J is TRBJ2-3 and V is TRBV28, with TRBD2 identical over 9 bases. The CDR3 is made up of 15 amino acids. Germline V gene lookup returns CDR1 MDHEN and CDR2 SYDVKM. The ends lost 6 bases at V and 6 bases at J; junction bases unmatched: 10. The CDR3 protein is CASRSGGGGPDTQYF. The CDR3 bases are TGTGCCAGCAGGTCTGGCGGGGGGGGCCCGGATACGCAGTATTTT.

This chain uses TRBV5-1 with TRBJ2-5, with TRBD2 as a possible D gene (6 bases). V lost 4 bases to trimming and J lost 7 bases, with 17 bases between them. The germline gives CDR1 SGHRS, CDR2 YFSETQ. CDR3 length: 14 amino acids. The CDR3 coding sequence is TGCGCCAGCAGCACGGGGGTAGGGAAAGGGACCCAGTACTTC. This translates into CASSTGVGKGTQYF.

The rearrangement uses TRBV28 and TRBJ1-1; perhaps TRBD1 as D (5 bases). Trimming left V 3 bases short and J 4 bases short, with 15 bases between. CDR1 and CDR2 from the germline V gene are MDHEN and SYDVKM. This CDR3 has 15 amino acids. CDR3 region: CASSFGRGVFTEAFF. CDR3 DNA: TGTGCCAGCAGTTTTGGTCGGGGGGTTTTCACTGAAGCTTTCTTT.

The count of this clone is one. The rearrangement uses TRBV19 and TRBJ1-5; TRBD1 is a possible D gene (6 bases). CDR1 and CDR2 (germline): LNHDA, SQIVND (reference sequence). The CDR3 has 17 residues. V gave up 3 bases and J gave up 0 bases, with 15 bases separating them. CDR3: CASSMGPRRGSNQPQHF. The CDR3 region has the DNA TGTGCCAGTAGTATGGGCCCCCGCAGGGGTAGCAATCAGCCCCAGCATTTT.

The CDR3 region has the DNA TGTGCCAGCAGCCCTTTATGGCCGGGACCTGGGGAGACCCAGTACTTC. It is translated as CASSPLWPGPGETQYF. V gene TRBV14 combines with J gene TRBJ2-5; D assignment may be TRBD1 or TRBD2 (5 bases each). V lost 4 bases and J lost 5, with 20 bases in between. From germline, CDR1 is SGHDN and CDR2 FVKESK. The CDR3 loop spans 16 amino acids.

The chain carries TRBV7-6 and TRBJ2-1, with D perhaps TRBD1 or TRBD2 (6 bases each). The germline gives CDR1 SGHVS, CDR2 FNYEAQ. V gave up 1 base and J gave up 4 bases, with 14 bases separating them. The CDR3 has 16 amino acids. The CDR3: CASSLVPGAGYNEQFF. The CDR3 DNA reads TGTGCCAGCAGCTTAGTGCCGGGGGCGGGGTACAATGAGCAGTTCTTC. The full variable domain, completed using reference TRBV7-6 and TRBJ2-1, is GAGVSQSPRYKVTKRGQDVALRCDPISGHVSLYWYRQALGQGPEFLTYFNYEAQQDKSGLPNDRFSAERPEGSISTLTIQRTEQRDSAMYRCASSLVPGAGYNEQFFGPGTRLTVL.

This clone appeared a single time. The chain employs TRBV7-3 and TRBJ2-2; a weak D match, TRBD2 (6 bases). Looked up from germline, CDR1 is SGHTA and CDR2 is FQGTGA. The CDR3 is made up of 15 amino acids. V was trimmed by 3 bases and J by 2 bases, leaving 10 bases between them. This chain's CDR3 is CASSFGGSNTGELFF. CDR3 in DNA: TGTGCCAGCAGCTTCGGGGGTTCTAACACCGGGGAGCTGTTTTTT.

The CDR3 is CASSLGWGADDSPLHF. CDR3 DNA: TGTGCCAGCAGCTTGGGATGGGGGGCGGACGATTCACCCCTCCACTTT. J is TRBJ1-6 and V is TRBV5-4, with D possibly matching TRBD1 (6 bases). The CDR3 sequence is 16 residues long. In germline, CDR1 is SGHNT, CDR2 YYREEE (reference sequence). Trimming cost V 0 bases and J 8 bases, with 15 bases left between them.

The chain is built from TRBV30 and TRBJ1-2; D is uncertain. Trimming removed 1 base from V and 4 bases from J, with 7 bases in between. Germline V gene data show CDR1 as GTSNPN and CDR2 as SVGIG (reference sequence). This CDR3 region has 12 residues. CDR3 nucleotide sequence: TGTGCCTGGAGTGGGAAGAGCTATGGCTACACCTTC. As protein: CAWSGKSYGYTF.

The rearrangement uses TRBV5-6 and TRBJ1-2, with D possibly matching TRBD1 (5 bases). The CDR3 extends over 15 amino acids. With 2 bases removed from V and 4 bases from J, the gap between germline ends came to 15 bases. The germline gives CDR1 SGHDT, CDR2 YYEEEE. Here the CDR3 DNA reads TGTGCCAGCAGCTTTGACGGCAGTGGGGGCTATGGCTACACCTTC. Its translation: CASSFDGSGGYGYTF. The full variable domain, rest sourced from reference TRBV5-6 and TRBJ1-2, is DAGVTQSPTHLIKTRGQQVTLRCSPKSGHDTVSWYQQALGQGPQFIFQYYEEEERQRGNFPDRFSGHQFPNYSSELNVNALLLGDSALYLCASSFDGSGGYGYTFGSGTRLTVV.

The chain links TRBV28 to TRBJ1-2, with TRBD1 matching over 9 bases. CDR1 MDHEN and CDR2 SYDVKM come from the germline V gene. The ends lost 3 bases at V and 0 bases at J; junction bases unmatched: 8. The CDR3 loop spans 17 amino acids. The CDR3 sequence is CASSFSGTGPANYGYTF. The CDR3 DNA follows: TGTGCCAGCAGTTTCTCCGGGACAGGGCCTGCTAACTATGGCTACACCTTC.

CDR3: CASSVAPGQVYGYTF. CDR3 bases: TGCGCCAGCAGCGTAGCCCCTGGACAAGTTTATGGCTACACCTTC. The V and J genes are TRBV5-1 and TRBJ1-2; possibly TRBD1 for D (5 bases). Germline CDR1 SGHRS, CDR2 YFSETQ. Trimming removed 4 bases at V and 5 bases at J, with 18 bases between. The CDR3 loop spans 15 amino acids.

This chain connects TRBV28 to TRBJ1-2; D might be TRBD1 (6 bases). The CDR3 consists of 12 residues. CDR1 and CDR2 (germline): MDHEN, SYDVKM. V was pared by 10 bases and J by 7 bases, with 16 bases between. CDR3 sequence: CATPTGESGYTF. In nucleotides, the CDR3 is TGTGCCACCCCGACAGGAGAGTCTGGCTACACCTTC.

V usage is TRBV14 and J usage is TRBJ2-5; D is unresolved. Deletions cut 4 bases from V and 0 bases from J, with 6 bases between. The CDR3 has 13 amino acids. The V gene's germline CDR1 is SGHDN and CDR2 FVKESK. This CDR3 reads CASSPQYQETQYF. The CDR3, as DNA: TGTGCCAGCAGCCCCCAGTACCAAGAGACCCAGTACTTC.

V usage is TRBV11-3 and J usage is TRBJ2-7, with 7 bases aligning to TRBD2. The CDR3 runs to 19 residues. CDR1 is SGHNT and CDR2 is YENEEA in the germline V gene. The V and J ends lost 0 bases and 2 bases, in that order; junction bases with no gene match: 16. The CDR3 protein is CASSLELGIAGSAPYEQYF. The CDR3, as DNA: TGTGCCAGCAGCTTAGAACTGGGGATAGCGGGCTCTGCCCCCTACGAGCAGTACTTC.

The V gene is TRBV6-1, the J gene TRBJ1-6; 7 positions agree with TRBD1. The germline CDR1 and CDR2 sequences are MNHNS and SASEGT. The trim removed 8 bases at V and 10 bases at J, leaving 11 bases unmatched. The CDR3 runs 14 residues. The CDR3 protein is CASRLSQGESPLHF. The CDR3 DNA sequence: TGTGCCAGCCGTTTATCGCAGGGGGAATCACCCCTCCACTTT.

V usage is TRBV13 and J usage is TRBJ2-1; D may be TRBD2 (5 bases). The CDR3 is 14 amino acids. Germline CDR1 reads PRHDT; CDR2 reads FYEKMQ (reference sequence). Trimming took 6 bases from V and 3 from J, leaving 12 bases between them. The CDR3 region has the DNA TGTGCCAGCAGTCTAACCCGGGACTACAATGAGCAGTTCTTC. It is translated as CASSLTRDYNEQFF. The entire variable domain, with the rest obtained from reference TRBV13 and TRBJ2-1, is as follows: AAGVIQSPRHLIKEKRETATLKCYPIPRHDTVYWYQQGPGQDPQFLISFYEKMQSDKGSIPDRFSAQQFSDYHSELNMSSLELGDSALYFCASSLTRDYNEQFFGPGTRLTVL.

This chain uses TRBV6-6 with TRBJ1-2; 9 nucleotides match TRBD1. The V gene end was trimmed by 5 bases and the J gene end by 7 bases; junction bases not matched to a gene: 5. The CDR3 spans 13 residues. The germline gives CDR1 MNHNY, CDR2 SVGAGI (reference sequence). For the CDR3, the DNA is TGTGCCAGCAGTGAGGGACAGGGCTCTGGCTACACCTTC. Residues: CASSEGQGSGYTF.

The chain joins TRBV5-6 to TRBJ2-2, with D unresolved. Trimming removed 2 bases from V and 6 bases from J, with 5 bases in between. The CDR3 covers 12 residues. Germline CDR1 SGHDT, CDR2 YYEEEE. The CDR3 DNA sequence: TGTGCCAGCAGCTTCCGACCCGGGGAGCTGTTTTTT. It is translated as CASSFRPGELFF.

V and J are TRBV6-5 and TRBJ2-2; a possible D gene is TRBD2 (7 bases). Germline values: CDR1 MNHEY, CDR2 SVGAGI. CDR3 size: 14 residues. The V gene lost 7 bases and the J gene lost 9 bases, with 18 bases spanning the gap. The chain's CDR3 is CASTPMSGGRELFF. The CDR3 nucleotides are TGTGCCAGCACCCCCATGTCGGGGGGCCGGGAGCTGTTTTTT.

This rearrangement joins TRBV19 to TRBJ1-2; 10 bases align to TRBD1. The trim removed 5 bases at V and 2 bases at J, leaving 8 bases unmatched. The germline gives CDR1 LNHDA, CDR2 SQIVND (reference sequence). This CDR3 region has 16 residues. CDR3 in DNA: TGTGCCAGTAGTCTGACAGGGGGCTACCCCAACTATGGCTACACCTTC. Its protein is CASSLTGGYPNYGYTF. Full variable domain (rest looked up from reference TRBV19 and TRBJ1-2): DGGITQSPKYLFRKEGQNVTLSCEQNLNHDAMYWYRQDPGQGLRLIYYSQIVNDFQKGDIAEGYSVSREKKESFPLTVTSAQKNPTAFYLCASSLTGGYPNYGYTFGSGTRLTVV.

This clone was found a few times. The chain links TRBV7-6 to TRBJ2-3; D unresolved. The CDR3 covers 13 residues. CDR1 SGHVS and CDR2 FNYEAQ come from the germline V gene. Trimming pared 1 base from V and 4 bases from J, leaving 6 bases between. The CDR3 spells CASSLGQSDTQYF. CDR3 DNA sequence: TGTGCCAGCAGCTTAGGGCAATCAGATACGCAGTATTTT.